A single T cell receptor (beta chain) is shown here with its context. This entry comes from a study of blood T cell repertoires in COVID-19. Study overall: From T cells, B-cell-depleted T cells, or PBMCs came the material, which was cDNA or gDNA.

The CDR3 is 16 residues long. V gave up 5 bases and J gave up 2 bases, with 16 bases separating them. The germline gives CDR1 ENHRY, CDR2 SYGVKD. Here immunoSEQ multiplex PCR was the method, and the copy in TCRdb shows in-frame clones only, minus some. The top ten hold approximately 17% of the sample, which has fewer than 400,000 clones, more than 85% seen once. Cohort assignment relied on participant-reported clinical history. Recovered status in Cohort 3 required two negative PCRs, clearance, or symptom resolution. The sample taken for sequencing was PBMCs or T cells enriched from blood (not recorded which). The chain joins TRBV10-3 to TRBJ1-5; D not certain. The TCR comes from a woman aged 25-40 years who had recovered from COVID-19. The CDR3 bases are TGTGCCATCAGTCCCGATGGCACAGCGGGCAATCAGCCCCAGCATTTT. Its translation is CAISPDGTAGNQPQHF.